The rows below give T cell receptor beta chains drawn from one sample of a study of blood T cell repertoires in COVID-19. Sequenced by immunoSEQ multiplex PCR; TCRdb stores in-frame clones only, minus some. The table lists approximately 260,000 clones, about nine tenths of them singletons. Sequencing was done on a sample of peripheral blood. These TCRs come from a man aged 55 to 69 who had recovered from COVID-19. The CDR3 runs from the conserved cysteine through the conserved F or W. Each record gives: D gene, J gene, V gene, clone size, CDR3 protein, CDR3 DNA. The D gene is left open where the match is weak. Only part of the rows carry a size: once, few, many, or a class if the clone is expanded.

>TRBD1|TRBJ1-2|TRBV9|NA
CASSGRDRGNYGYTF
TGTGCCAGCAGCGGCCGGGACAGGGGTAACTATGGCTACACCTTC
>TRBD2|TRBJ2-1|TRBV30|NA
CAWSGGGSYNEQFF
TGTGCCTGGAGTGGGGGGGGCTCCTACAATGAGCAGTTCTTC
>NA|TRBJ2-7|TRBV18|NA
CASSPPPTAVYEQYF
TGTGCCAGCTCACCACCGCCGACGGCGGTCTACGAGCAGTACTTC
>NA|TRBJ1-4|TRBV6-5|many
CASVRTFNEKLFF
TGTGCCAGCGTTCGAACTTTTAATGAAAAACTGTTTTTT
>TRBD1|TRBJ1-5|TRBV6-6|NA
CASSYGDRGNQPQHF
TGTGCCAGCAGTTACGGAGACAGGGGCAATCAGCCCCAGCATTTT
>TRBD1|TRBJ1-1|TRBV2|NA
CASRPTGALNTEAFF
TGTGCCAGCAGACCTACAGGGGCCCTGAACACTGAAGCTTTCTTT
>NA|TRBJ1-3|TRBV28|once
CASSSAHVSGNTIYF
TGTGCCAGCAGCTCTGCACATGTCTCTGGAAACACCATATATTTT
>TRBD1|TRBJ1-1|TRBV5-8|NA
CASSTVYRGKGEAFF
TGTGCCAGCAGCACGGTATACAGGGGGAAGGGTGAAGCTTTCTTT
>NA|TRBJ2-2|TRBV19|NA
CASSIIVGRRELFF
TGTGCCAGTAGTATAATCGTAGGGAGGCGGGAGCTGTTTTTT
>TRBD2|TRBJ2-1|TRBV2|NA
CASTQAGGFYNEQFF
TGTGCCAGCACGCAAGCGGGGGGCTTCTACAATGAGCAGTTCTTC
>NA|TRBJ1-1|TRBV5-1|NA
CASSLDGTFTEAFF
TGCGCCAGCAGCTTGGATGGGACTTTCACTGAAGCTTTCTTT
>TRBD1|TRBJ2-7|TRBV7-9|NA
CASSLTGDARHEQYF
TGTGCCAGCAGCTTAACAGGGGACGCGCGACACGAGCAGTACTTC
>NA|TRBJ1-6|TRBV6-2/TRBV6-3|NA
CASSTFTRDNSPLHF
TGTGCCAGCAGTACCTTCACCCGCGATAATTCACCCCTCCACTTT
>NA|TRBJ2-2|TRBV6-5|NA
CASSYGLGELFF
TGTGCCAGCAGTTACGGACTTGGGGAGCTGTTTTTT
>TRBD1|TRBJ1-4|TRBV29-1|NA
CSVGTGPAEKLFF
TGCAGCGTTGGGACAGGGCCAGCTGAAAAACTGTTTTTT
>NA|TRBJ1-1|TRBV30|NA
CAWRGGGVNTEAFF
TGTGCCTGGAGAGGAGGCGGAGTAAACACTGAAGCTTTCTTT
>NA|TRBJ1-4|TRBV18|NA
CASSPPGGEKLFF
TGTGCCAGCTCACCGCCGGGGGGGGAAAAACTGTTTTTT
>NA|TRBJ1-2|TRBV19|few
CASTETTKRGYTF
TGTGCCAGTACCGAGACTACGAAGAGGGGCTACACCTTC
>NA|TRBJ1-4|TRBV7-9|once
CASSPDRYTNEKLFF
TGTGCCAGCAGCCCAGACAGGTATACTAATGAAAAACTGTTTTTT
>TRBD1|TRBJ2-2|TRBV12-5|NA
CASGFLGQSRTGELFF
TGTGCTAGTGGTTTCCTGGGACAGTCCCGAACCGGGGAGCTGTTTTTT
>NA|TRBJ2-3|TRBV2|once
CASSPTGFPTDTQYF
TGTGCCAGCAGTCCCACAGGGTTTCCCACAGATACGCAGTATTTT
>TRBD1|TRBJ1-2|TRBV28|NA
CASSLDRGVYGYTF
TGTGCCAGCAGTTTGGACAGGGGTGTCTATGGCTACACCTTC
>NA|TRBJ1-6|TRBV5-1|NA
CASSFIPRADSPLHF
TGCGCCAGCAGCTTTATTCCCAGGGCGGATTCACCCCTCCACTTT
>NA|TRBJ2-2|TRBV7-2|NA
CASSFLRGGTGELFF
TGTGCCAGCAGCTTCTTGAGGGGGGGCACCGGGGAGCTGTTTTTT
>NA|TRBJ1-2|TRBV29-1|NA
CSVSTGQNYGYTF
TGCAGCGTCTCGACAGGACAAAACTATGGCTACACCTTC
>TRBD1|TRBJ1-1|TRBV10-3|NA
CTTRGQMNTEAFF
TGTACCACCAGGGGGCAGATGAACACTGAAGCTTTCTTT
>NA|TRBJ1-1|TRBV9|NA
CASSSGVKSTEAFF
TGTGCCAGCAGCTCAGGGGTAAAGAGCACTGAAGCTTTCTTT
>TRBD1|TRBJ1-4|TRBV7-8|NA
CASSLRDRKEKLFF
TGTGCCAGCAGCTTAAGGGACAGGAAGGAAAAACTGTTTTTT
>NA|TRBJ1-1|TRBV6-5|many
CASSPGTLNTEAFF
TGTGCCAGCAGTCCTGGGACATTGAACACTGAAGCTTTCTTT
>TRBD1|TRBJ2-1|TRBV30|NA
CAWSVRQGAYEQFF
TGTGCCTGGAGTGTCAGACAGGGGGCCTATGAGCAGTTCTTC
>NA|TRBJ1-1|TRBV11-2|NA
CASSLAMNTEAFF
TGTGCCAGCAGCTTAGCTATGAACACTGAAGCTTTCTTT
>TRBD1|TRBJ2-7|TRBV5-1|NA
CASSPYPGTGHVEQYF
TGCGCCAGCAGCCCATACCCCGGGACAGGGCATGTGGAGCAGTACTTC
>NA|TRBJ1-4|TRBV18|NA
CASSPRTEDGLFF
TGTGCCAGCTCACCCAGGACGGAGGATGGACTGTTTTTT
>NA|TRBJ2-6|TRBV6-5|NA
CASKTGGNGANVLTF
TGTGCCAGCAAAACCGGTGGTAATGGGGCCAACGTCCTGACTTTC
>NA|TRBJ2-7|TRBV6-5|NA
CASSYGAGYEQYF
TGTGCCAGCAGTTATGGGGCGGGATACGAGCAGTACTTC
>NA|TRBJ2-3|TRBV6-4|NA
CASSHGGATDTQYF
TGTGCCAGCAGCCATGGTGGGGCCACAGATACGCAGTATTTT
>NA|TRBJ1-1|TRBV6-5|few
CASSYSKNTEAFF
TGTGCCAGCAGTTACTCCAAGAACACTGAAGCTTTCTTT
>NA|TRBJ1-3|TRBV30|NA
CAWTRGTGNTIYF
TGTGCCTGGACCAGGGGAACTGGAAACACCATATATTTT
>NA|TRBJ1-2|TRBV19|NA
CASRIRGTYGYTF
TGTGCCAGTAGAATAAGGGGGACGTATGGCTACACCTTC
>NA|TRBJ2-1|TRBV24-1|NA
CATSGVSYNEQFF
TGTGCCACCAGCGGGGTCTCCTACAATGAGCAGTTCTTC
>NA|TRBJ1-2|TRBV30|NA
CAWNGGGFYGYTF
TGTGCCTGGAATGGTGGGGGGTTCTATGGCTACACCTTC
>TRBD1|TRBJ1-2|TRBV15|once
CATSTPTGYGYTF
TGTGCCACCAGCACCCCGACAGGGTATGGCTACACCTTC
>NA|TRBJ1-2|TRBV10-3|NA
CAIRSGTTYGYTF
TGTGCCATCAGGTCCGGGACTACCTATGGCTACACCTTC
>TRBD1|TRBJ1-6|TRBV10-2|NA
CASSEGQGTTPLHF
TGCGCCAGCAGTGAGGGACAGGGGACTACACCCCTCCACTTT
>NA|TRBJ2-1|TRBV3-1/TRBV3-2|few
CASSPGWSPYGDEQFF
TGTGCCAGCAGCCCTGGGTGGAGCCCTTACGGGGATGAGCAGTTCTTC
>TRBD1|TRBJ2-3|TRBV18|NA
CASSPEGALEPTDTQYF
TGTGCCAGCTCTCCTGAGGGGGCCCTCGAGCCCACAGATACGCAGTATTTT
>NA|TRBJ1-2|TRBV7-6|once
CASSFLTGVNYGYTF
TGTGCCAGCAGCTTCCTGACAGGAGTCAACTATGGCTACACCTTC